This T cell receptor beta chain was recorded in a study of OX40 agonist ivuxolimab in advanced cancers. The wider study: From 23 to 79 years was the age range, with a mean of roughly 64 years, and nearly 85% were male. People who had prior anti-PD-1, anti-PD-L1 or anti-CTLA-4 therapy could take part, and about 40% had some. One patient with hepatocellular carcinoma and two with cutaneous melanoma, three in all, had partial responses.

CDR3 size: 15 residues. Losses at the gene ends were 3 bases for V and 7 bases for J; bases not matched to a gene: 5. The V gene's germline CDR1 is MNHNS and CDR2 SASEGT. This clone was counted ten times or more. Its antigen remains unknown. Study results and caveats: At doses 0.1 to 3.0 mg/kg, CD4+ and CD8+ clones expanded.

Method: immunoSEQ multiplex PCR; TCRdb's copy keeps in-frame clones and lacks some. The sample lists more than 55,000 clones; about 85% were seen once. This specimen was CD4+ or CD8+ T cells sorted from blood, taken in a trial of the OX40 agonist ivuxolimab. The TCR originated in an adult with an advanced solid tumor such as melanoma, head and neck, liver or kidney cancer. V is TRBV6-1 and J is TRBJ2-1, with 11 bases fitting TRBD2. CDR3 amino acids: CASSDFSGGANEQFF. CDR3 coding DNA: TGTGCCAGCAGTGATTTTAGCGGGGGGGCTAATGAGCAGTTCTTC.